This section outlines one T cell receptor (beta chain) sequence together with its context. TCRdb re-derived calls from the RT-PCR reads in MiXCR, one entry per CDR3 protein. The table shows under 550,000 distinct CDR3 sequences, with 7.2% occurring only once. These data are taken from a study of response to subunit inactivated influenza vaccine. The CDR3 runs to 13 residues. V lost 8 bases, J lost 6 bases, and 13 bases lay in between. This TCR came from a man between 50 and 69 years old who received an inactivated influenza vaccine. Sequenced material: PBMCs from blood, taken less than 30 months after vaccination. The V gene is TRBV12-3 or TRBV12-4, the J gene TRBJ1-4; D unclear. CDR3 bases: TGTGCCAGCGGCCTCGGGCGGGATGAAAAACTGTTTTTT. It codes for CASGLGRDEKLFF.